This entry lists 2 T cell receptor beta chains sequenced from one sample in a study of beta chain features in type 1 diabetes. Study-level points and caveats: Patients with Type 1 diabetes showed moderately but significantly shorter TCRB CDR3s in all four CD4+ subsets.

Investigators reverse transcribed all isolated RNA, so they sequenced expressed TCRB transcripts. Profiling relied on immunoSEQ multiplex PCR, and the TCRdb table lists in-frame clones only, not all of them. The profile shows about 230,000 clones, about a sixth of them singletons. These receptors have no known antigen. Sequencing was performed on naive CD4+ T cells from blood. Every receptor here comes from a man aged 25-40 years with type 1 diabetes.

V is TRBV2 and J is TRBJ2-1; 8 nucleotides line up with TRBD1. This CDR3 has 15 residues. With 5 bases clipped from V and 9 bases from J, the junction kept 12 bases outside the gene matches. CDR1 and CDR2 from the germline V gene are SNHLY and FYNNEI. DNA for the CDR3: TGTGCCAGCAGTCCCGGACAGGGTGGGCTCTTTGAGCAGTTCTTC. Translating it yields CASSPGQGGLFEQFF.

This clone was counted a few times. This rearrangement joins TRBV6-6 to TRBJ1-2; D remains unclear. The CDR3 is 15 amino acids. The germline V and J ends were trimmed by 0 bases and 5 bases, with 13 bases remaining between them. The germline gives CDR1 MNHNY, CDR2 SVGAGI (reference sequence). Written as DNA, the CDR3 is TGTGCCAGCAGTTACTCGAGAGGGCTGAAGTATGGCTACACCTTC. This translates into CASSYSRGLKYGYTF.